Below, one TCR beta chain is given with its context. Its antigen remains unidentified. CDR3 length equals 12 residues. Trimming removed 1 base from V and 4 bases from J, with 5 bases in between. Germline-derived CDR1 and CDR2 are LNHDA and SQIVND (reference sequence). Clones were read by immunoSEQ multiplex PCR, and TCRdb kept only the in-frame ones, dropping some. The sample lists 200,000 or so clones; around 90% were seen once. This sample is drawn from a study of T cell responses to AZD1222 COVID-19 vaccine. Across the whole study: Second doses that came at about 4 or about 12 weeks were put together.

General study results and limits: White British ancestry dominated among donors, who included more females, and clonal diversity was possibly underestimated. Two AZD1222 administrations were followed by greater Spike-specific TCR breadth and depth.

J is TRBJ2-7 and V is TRBV19; the D gene is possibly TRBD1 (5 bases). Material: peripheral blood, obtained on day 0 of AZD1222 vaccination. The sequence was obtained from an adult in good health. This chain's CDR3 is CASSIAGYEQYF. The CDR3 DNA sequence: TGTGCCAGTAGTATAGCAGGGTACGAGCAGTACTTC. The complete variable domain, with remaining parts taken from reference TRBV19 and TRBJ2-7, reads DGGITQSPKYLFRKEGQNVTLSCEQNLNHDAMYWYRQDPGQGLRLIYYSQIVNDFQKGDIAEGYSVSREKKESFPLTVTSAQKNPTAFYLCASSIAGYEQYFGPGTRLTVT.